The 10 T cell receptor beta chains listed next were all sequenced from one sample in a study of siplizumab effects on memory and regulatory T cells. Profiled with immunoSEQ multiplex PCR; TCRdb holds only in-frame clones, not every one. The data show about 100,000 clones, around 94% seen once. Sequencing was performed on non-Treg CD4+ T cells sorted from blood. These receptors were taken from a human donor in good health.

The rearrangement joins TRBV7-2 to TRBJ2-4; perhaps D is TRBD1 or TRBD2 (5 bases each). This CDR3 is 12 amino acids long. Trimming shortened V by 5 bases and J by 7 bases, and 9 bases separated the two germline ends. The germline V gene has CDR1 SGHTA and CDR2 FQGNSA. CDR3 sequence: CASSRGTNIQYF. CDR3 nucleotide sequence: TGTGCCAGCAGCCGTGGGACGAACATTCAGTACTTC. The full variable domain, with the rest looked up from reference TRBV7-2 and TRBJ2-4, is GAGVSQSPSNKVTEKGKDVELRCDPISGHTALYWYRQSLGQGLEFLIYFQGNSAPDKSGLPSDRFSAERTGGSVSTLTIQRTQQEDSAVYLCASSRGTNIQYFGAGTRLSVL.

The genes are TRBV27 and TRBJ1-2; D is unclear. CDR1 is MNHEY, CDR2 SMNVEV, per germline (reference sequence). The length of the CDR3 is 14 residues. V lost 4 bases and J 0 bases, leaving 9 bases between the germline ends. DNA for the CDR3: TGTGCCAGCAGTTCCGCGGGAGCTAACTATGGCTACACCTTC. Its translation: CASSSAGANYGYTF.

The table lists this clone with a count of one. The chain couples TRBV30 to TRBJ1-2; 7 bases are a match to TRBD1. In germline, CDR1 is GTSNPN, CDR2 SVGIG (reference sequence). With V trimmed by 1 base and J by 1 base, 12 bases remained unmatched. The CDR3 runs to 17 residues. In DNA, the CDR3 is TGTGCCTGGAGTGGAAAAAAAGACAGGGATCGTAACTATGGCTACACCTTC. Protein sequence: CAWSGKKDRDRNYGYTF.

The chain joins TRBV15 to TRBJ2-7; TRBD1 aligns across 7 bases. The germline V gene encodes CDR1 LNHNV and CDR2 YYDKDF (reference sequence). The V gene end was trimmed by 5 bases and the J gene end by 2 bases; junction bases not matched to a gene: 9. The CDR3 extends over 15 amino acids. CDR3 in amino acids: CATSPPDREAYEQYF. The CDR3 DNA follows: TGTGCCACCAGCCCCCCCGACAGGGAAGCCTACGAGCAGTACTTC.

The rearrangement uses TRBV6-1 and TRBJ2-3; no definite D call. The CDR3 contains 13 residues. Germline V lookup: CDR1 MNHNS, CDR2 SASEGT. V shed 0 bases and J shed 5 bases, with 6 bases lying between them. Here the CDR3 reads CASSEASLDTQYF. CDR3 DNA: TGTGCCAGCAGTGAAGCCTCACTAGATACGCAGTATTTT.

The chain combines TRBV28 with TRBJ2-1; 7 bases map to TRBD1. J lost 2 bases, V lost 5 bases, and 9 bases had no gene match. Germline V gives CDR1 MDHEN, CDR2 SYDVKM. CDR3 length: 16 residues. CDR3 in DNA: TGTGCCAGCAGTACCACCGGGACAGAGACCTACAATGAGCAGTTCTTC. This gives the protein CASSTTGTETYNEQFF.

This clone appeared a single time. The J gene is TRBJ2-1, the V gene TRBV28; D might be TRBD2 (6 bases). The CDR3 is made up of 16 amino acids. Trimming pared 7 bases from V and 5 bases from J, leaving 21 bases between. The germline gives CDR1 MDHEN, CDR2 SYDVKM. The CDR3 is CASIPGGTPPNNEQFF. CDR3 nucleotides: TGTGCCAGCATTCCCGGAGGGACTCCACCTAACAATGAGCAGTTCTTC.

The chain links TRBV10-3 to TRBJ2-2, with 13 bases matching TRBD2. In germline, CDR1 is ENHRY, CDR2 SYGVKD. CDR3 length equals 20 residues. V shed 6 bases, J shed 2 bases, and the junction held 15 bases outside the gene matches. Here the CDR3 reads CAIRQSTGLAGTCNTGELFF. In DNA form, the CDR3 reads TGTGCCATCAGACAGAGCACGGGACTAGCGGGAACATGCAACACCGGGGAGCTGTTTTTT.

This clone has ten or more counts. The V and J genes are TRBV28 and TRBJ1-5; D is undetermined. Trimming took off 8 bases at V and 2 bases at J, with 10 bases between the two ends. The V gene's germline CDR1 is MDHEN and CDR2 SYDVKM. CDR3 length: 13 amino acids. The CDR3 sequence: CASQNRGNQPQHF. The CDR3 bases are TGTGCCAGCCAAAATCGGGGCAATCAGCCCCAGCATTTT.

The chain links TRBV5-1 to TRBJ2-7; D is possibly TRBD2 (6 bases). The CDR3 length is 15 residues. CDR1 and CDR2 (germline): SGHRS, YFSETQ. Trimming stripped 3 bases from V and 0 bases from J, with 13 bases between. The CDR3 loop reads CASSWGLSSSYEQYF. CDR3 nucleotides: TGCGCCAGCAGCTGGGGACTTTCCAGCTCCTACGAGCAGTACTTC.